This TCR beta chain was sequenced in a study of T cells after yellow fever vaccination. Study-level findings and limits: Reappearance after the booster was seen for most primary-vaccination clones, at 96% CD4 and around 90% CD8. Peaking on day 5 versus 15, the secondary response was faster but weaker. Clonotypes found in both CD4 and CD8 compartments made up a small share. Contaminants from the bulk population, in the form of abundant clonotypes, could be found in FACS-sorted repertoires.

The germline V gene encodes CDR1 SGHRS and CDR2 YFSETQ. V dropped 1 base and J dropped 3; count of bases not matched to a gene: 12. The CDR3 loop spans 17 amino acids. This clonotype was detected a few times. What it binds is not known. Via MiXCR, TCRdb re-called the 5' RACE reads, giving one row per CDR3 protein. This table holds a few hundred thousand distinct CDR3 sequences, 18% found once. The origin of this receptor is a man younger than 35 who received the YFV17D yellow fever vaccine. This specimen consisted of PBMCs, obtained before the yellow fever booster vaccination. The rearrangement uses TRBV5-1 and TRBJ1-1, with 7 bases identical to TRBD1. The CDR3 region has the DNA TGCGCCAGCAGCTTGCGGACAGGCCTTCCGAGGTACACTGAAGCTTTCTTT. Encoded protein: CASSLRTGLPRYTEAFF. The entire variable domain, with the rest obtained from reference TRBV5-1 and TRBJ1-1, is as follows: KAGVTQTPRYLIKTRGQQVTLSCSPISGHRSVSWYQQTPGQGLQFLFEYFSETQRNKGNFPGRFSGRQFSNSRSEMNVSTLELGDSALYLCASSLRTGLPRYTEAFFGQGTRLTVV.